The 15 T cell receptor beta chains in this list originate from one sample, sequenced in a study of CD8 T cells in Susac syndrome. The RNA, roughly 0.5 to 1 ug, was put through reverse transcription using random hexamers. TCRdb passed the immunoSEQ multiplex PCR reads through MiXCR, listing each CDR3 protein once. The sample contains hundreds of thousands of distinct CDR3 sequences, 89% of which appear only once. Sequenced sample: CD8+ T cells from PBMCs. All receptors derive from a human donor with multiple sclerosis.

The rearrangement joins TRBV20-1 to TRBJ2-5; D is undetermined. CDR1 is DFQATT, CDR2 SNEGSKA, per germline (reference sequence). CDR3 length equals 14 residues. The V end lost 0 bases, the J end lost 1 base, and 9 bases lay between the germline ends. For the CDR3, the DNA is TGCAGTGCTAGAGATGGCGGTCCCCAAGAGACCCAGTACTTC. It specifies CSARDGGPQETQYF.

V usage is TRBV28 and J usage is TRBJ2-3, with 11 bases fitting TRBD1. Germline CDR1 reads MDHEN; CDR2 reads SYDVKM. The CDR3 contains 15 residues. J was trimmed by 5 bases and V by 6 bases; bases with no gene match: 7. CDR3 in DNA: TGTGCCAGCAGCCCGGGACAGGGGGACGGAGATACGCAGTATTTT. It translates to CASSPGQGDGDTQYF.

This chain uses TRBV9 with TRBJ2-2; 10 positions agree with TRBD2. Per germline, CDR1 SGDLS and CDR2 YYNGEE. V lost 4 bases to trimming and J lost 6 bases; unmatched junction nucleotides: 3. This CDR3 contains 14 residues. CDR3 loop: CASSQGLAPGELFF. CDR3 nucleotides: TGTGCCAGCAGCCAGGGACTAGCGCCCGGGGAGCTGTTTTTT.

The V call is TRBV29-1, the J call TRBJ2-5; D might be TRBD2 (5 bases). This CDR3 is built from 13 residues. CDR1 SQVTM and CDR2 ANQGSEA come from the germline V gene. V lost 6 bases, J lost 2 bases, and 13 bases lay in between. The CDR3, as DNA: TGCAGCGTGGGAGTAAAAGAACAAGAGACCCAGTACTTC. Amino acid sequence: CSVGVKEQETQYF.

The J gene is TRBJ2-3, the V gene TRBV10-3; 16 nucleotides match TRBD2. This CDR3 contains 15 residues. V lost 10 bases and J lost 3; bases outside the gene matches: 4. Germline V CDR1 and CDR2: ENHRY, SYGVKD. The CDR3 region is CATGTSGGATDTQYF. DNA of the CDR3: TGTGCCACCGGGACTAGCGGGGGGGCAACAGATACGCAGTATTTT.

The chain recombines TRBV27 with TRBJ1-2; maybe TRBD1 (6 bases). Per germline, CDR1 MNHEY and CDR2 SMNVEV (reference sequence). V shed 5 bases and J shed 4 bases, with 14 bases lying between them. The CDR3 runs to 14 residues. CDR3 sequence (DNA): TGTGCCAGCAGTACCCGTGGGGGCCCCTATGGCTACACCTTC. Amino acid sequence: CASSTRGGPYGYTF.

This chain uses TRBV20-1 with TRBJ2-3, with 9 nucleotides matching TRBD2. CDR3 length: 15 residues. The germline V gene encodes CDR1 DFQATT and CDR2 SNEGSKA (reference sequence). With V trimmed by 3 bases and J by 4 bases, 8 bases remained unmatched. The CDR3 spells CSARPSGRIADTQYF. For the CDR3, the DNA is TGCAGTGCTAGGCCCAGCGGGAGGATCGCAGATACGCAGTATTTT.

This sequence joins TRBV29-1 and TRBJ2-7; D is tentatively TRBD1 or TRBD2 (5 bases each). Germline V gives CDR1 SQVTM, CDR2 ANQGSEA. The V and J ends lost 3 bases and 3 bases respectively, with 12 bases between them. The CDR3 consists of 13 residues. The chain's CDR3 is CSVEFQGDYEQYF. The CDR3, as DNA: TGCAGCGTTGAGTTCCAGGGAGACTACGAGCAGTACTTC.

This chain connects TRBV21-1 to TRBJ2-5; the table names TRBD1, a call not compared with the DNA. TRBV21-1 is classified as a pseudogene. This CDR3 contains 17 residues. The CDR3 DNA reads TGTGCCAGCAGCAAAGGACCGGACAGGGAGGAGGAAGAGACCCAGTACTTC. Translation: CASSKGPDREEEETQYF.

The CDR3 DNA follows: TGTGCCAGCCTACCCAAGCAACTCTACACCTTC. This codes for CASLPKQLYTF. This chain links TRBV2 with TRBJ1-2; D is undetermined. The germline V gene encodes CDR1 SNHLY and CDR2 FYNNEI. There are 11 residues in the CDR3. V lost 8 bases and J 10 bases, leaving 14 bases between the germline ends.

This chain joins TRBV11-1 and TRBJ2-5; no firm D call. The CDR3 totals 20 residues. V shed 1 base and J shed 1 base, with 25 bases lying between them. The germline V gene encodes CDR1 SGHAT and CDR2 FQDESV (reference sequence). CDR3 sequence: CASSLDRPGLRSQPQETQYF. As DNA, the CDR3 is TGTGCCAGCAGCTTAGACCGGCCCGGATTGAGGTCTCAGCCCCAAGAGACCCAGTACTTC.

The CDR3 sequence is CASSLLAGGPGTQYF. As DNA, the CDR3 is TGTGCCAGCAGCTTGCTAGCGGGGGGGCCAGGGACCCAGTACTTC. The V and J genes are TRBV7-2 and TRBJ2-5; TRBD2 aligns across 12 bases. V trimming: 3 bases; J trimming: 7 bases; junction bases outside the gene matches: 6. From germline, CDR1 is SGHTA and CDR2 FQGNSA. The CDR3 consists of 15 residues. The full variable domain, its missing parts supplied by reference TRBV7-2 and TRBJ2-5, is GAGVSQSPSNKVTEKGKDVELRCDPISGHTALYWYRQSLGQGLEFLIYFQGNSAPDKSGLPSDRFSAERTGGSVSTLTIQRTQQEDSAVYLCASSLLAGGPGTQYFGPGTRLLVL.

This chain links TRBV28 with TRBJ2-7, with D possibly TRBD2 on 5 matching bases. The CDR3 sequence is 15 residues long. V was cut by 5 bases and J by 1 base, with 15 bases left in between. The germline V gene has CDR1 MDHEN and CDR2 SYDVKM. CDR3 nucleotides: TGTGCCAGCAGTCCCCGGGGTGTCCTTTCCTACGAGCAGTACTTC. It yields the protein CASSPRGVLSYEQYF.

This chain links TRBV28 with TRBJ2-1, with TRBD2 matching 8 bases. CDR1 MDHEN and CDR2 SYDVKM come from the germline V gene. Trimming at V came to 1 base and at J to 5 bases, leaving 10 bases not matched to a gene. The CDR3 has 17 residues. CDR3 nucleotides: TGTGCCAGCAGTTTATACGCGAGCGGGAGTGGCGACAATGAGCAGTTCTTC. Protein: CASSLYASGSGDNEQFF.

This clonotype was counted a few times. V is TRBV5-4 and J is TRBJ2-1; 9 bases are a match to TRBD2. Per germline, CDR1 SGHNT and CDR2 YYREEE (reference sequence). Germline trimming cut 0 bases from V and 2 bases from J; bases unmatched to any gene: 6. The CDR3 spans 17 residues. CDR3 amino acids: CASSLAGSGSPYNEQFF. CDR3 in DNA: TGTGCCAGCAGCTTGGCCGGTAGCGGGAGTCCCTACAATGAGCAGTTCTTC.